This passage covers 24 T cell receptor beta chains from one sample sequenced in a study of blood T cell repertoires in COVID-19. Some clones are missing from TCRdb's copy, which holds only in-frame ones; the method was immunoSEQ multiplex PCR. The table lists approximately 130,000 clones, around 90% of them singletons. Sequenced: peripheral blood. The receptors were gathered from a human donor in a cohort sampled during active COVID-19.

The chain has TRBV9 and TRBJ2-1; D is perhaps TRBD2 (5 bases). This CDR3 spans 15 amino acids. Per germline, CDR1 SGDLS and CDR2 YYNGEE. With 0 bases removed from V and 4 bases from J, the gap between germline ends came to 11 bases. Here the CDR3 reads CASSVVPGVYNEQFF. CDR3 DNA sequence: TGTGCCAGCAGCGTAGTGCCCGGGGTATACAATGAGCAGTTCTTC. The complete variable domain, with remaining parts taken from reference TRBV9 and TRBJ2-1, reads DSGVTQTPKHLITATGQRVTLRCSPRSGDLSVYWYQQSLDQGLQFLIQYYNGEERAKGNILERFSAQQFPDLHSELNLSSLELGDSALYFCASSVVPGVYNEQFFGPGTRLTVL.

The chain links TRBV19 to TRBJ2-3, with D possibly being TRBD2 (5 bases). V lost 8 bases and J 1 base, leaving 13 bases between the germline ends. Germline CDR1 LNHDA, CDR2 SQIVND (reference sequence). The CDR3 sequence is 14 residues long. In DNA form, the CDR3 reads TGTGCCAGTCAAACGGGATCGGGCACAGATACGCAGTATTTT. Translating gives CASQTGSGTDTQYF.

V gene TRBV6-1 combines with J gene TRBJ1-1; the match to TRBD1 covers 8 bases. Unmatched junction bases numbered 16, after V lost 3 bases and J lost 1 base. The CDR3 has 19 amino acids. The germline gives CDR1 MNHNS, CDR2 SASEGT. CDR3 sequence reads: CASSDEPGQEELPNTEAFF. As DNA, the CDR3 is TGTGCCAGCAGTGACGAACCGGGACAGGAAGAATTACCGAACACTGAAGCTTTCTTT.

The chain has TRBV6-2 or TRBV6-3 and TRBJ2-5; 7 bases agree with TRBD2. From germline, CDR1 is MNHEY and CDR2 SVGEGT. V lost 0 bases, J lost 5 bases, and 9 bases stayed unmatched. The CDR3 is made up of 16 amino acids. DNA of the CDR3: TGTGCCAGCAGTTACTCTCAGGCGGGAGTCTTGGAGACCCAGTACTTC. Its protein product is CASSYSQAGVLETQYF.

The CDR3 loop reads CASSKQGIYEQYF. CDR3 bases: TGTGCCAGCAGTAAACAGGGGATCTACGAGCAGTACTTC. J is TRBJ2-7 and V is TRBV27; 7 bases line up with TRBD1. Germline V gene lookup returns CDR1 MNHEY and CDR2 SMNVEV (reference sequence). The CDR3 loop spans 13 amino acids. Losses at the gene ends were 5 bases for V and 3 bases for J; bases not matched to a gene: 4.

The chain combines TRBV7-6 with TRBJ2-7; 8 bases fit TRBD1. V lost 4 bases and J lost 5; bases outside the gene matches: 10. CDR3 length: 15 residues. Per germline, CDR1 SGHVS and CDR2 FNYEAQ. DNA of the CDR3: TGTGCCAGCAGCTCAAGCCCGACAGGGGACCACGAGCAGTACTTC. This sequence encodes CASSSSPTGDHEQYF.

The CDR3 bases are TGTGCCAGCAGCCCTACTCGGACAGAAGGGAGGGCATATGGCTACACCTTC. Translated: CASSPTRTEGRAYGYTF. This sequence joins TRBV7-2 and TRBJ1-2; the D gene is possibly TRBD1 (6 bases). This CDR3 contains 17 residues. The V end was cut by 5 bases, the J end by 5 bases, with 24 bases between. CDR1 and CDR2 (germline): SGHTA, FQGNSA.

This clone has a handful of counts. This rearrangement joins TRBV7-2 to TRBJ2-1; TRBD2 matches at 9 bases. The germline V gene has CDR1 SGHTA and CDR2 FQGNSA. V lost 5 bases to trimming and J lost 8 bases; unmatched junction nucleotides: 13. The CDR3 runs to 16 residues. CDR3 loop: CASSPLGGGGAYEQFF. The CDR3 DNA reads as TGTGCCAGCAGCCCACTGGGGGGCGGGGGGGCCTATGAGCAGTTCTTC.

This clone showed up just once. CDR3 region: CASRRRTDLNQPQHF. Written as DNA, the CDR3 is TGTGCAAGTCGCCGGAGGACAGATCTAAATCAGCCCCAGCATTTT. J is TRBJ1-5 and V is TRBV12-2; the table assigns TRBD1, which was not confirmed against the DNA. TRBV12-2 is listed as a pseudogene. The CDR3 length is 15 residues.

This chain uses TRBV3-1 (or the pseudogene TRBV3-2) with TRBJ2-7; 8 bases are shared with TRBD2. The V and J ends lost 1 base and 2 bases, in that order; junction bases with no gene match: 10. Germline values: CDR1 LGHDT, CDR2 YNNKEL (reference sequence). The CDR3 loop spans 17 amino acids. CDR3 in DNA: TGTGCCAGCAGCCAAGCACACCCTAGCGGGCCCGCCTACGAGCAGTACTTC. As protein: CASSQAHPSGPAYEQYF.

The V and J genes are TRBV5-5 and TRBJ2-7, with no clear D. The CDR3 has 11 residues. The germline V and J ends were trimmed by 4 bases and 3 bases, with 5 bases remaining between them. Germline CDR1 and CDR2: SGHKS and YYEKEE (reference sequence). The DNA for the CDR3 is TGTGCCAGCAGCAGAGGCTACGAGCAGTACTTC. The encoded protein is CASSRGYEQYF.

This chain connects TRBV18 to TRBJ2-7; the D is unclear. The CDR3 is 13 amino acids. Germline V gives CDR1 KGHSH, CDR2 LQKENI. V was clipped by 0 bases and J by 2 bases, with 5 bases between them. The CDR3 loop is CASSPPAAYEQYF. As DNA, the CDR3 is TGTGCCAGCTCACCACCCGCAGCCTACGAGCAGTACTTC.

This clone was counted at least ten times. The chain uses TRBV9 and TRBJ1-2, with no clear D. The CDR3 is made up of 15 amino acids. V was shortened by 5 bases and J by 0 bases, with 14 bases between the two germline ends. The germline gives CDR1 SGDLS, CDR2 YYNGEE. The CDR3 here is CASSEGGSPNYGYTF. CDR3 sequence (DNA): TGTGCCAGCAGTGAAGGAGGATCTCCTAACTATGGCTACACCTTC.

A word on this clone: Other DNA sequences within the sample encode an identical CDR3. The chain combines TRBV11-3 with TRBJ2-1, with a weak D call TRBD2 (5 bases). V gave up 1 base and J gave up 9 bases, with 13 bases separating them. This CDR3 region has 14 residues. Germline V lookup: CDR1 SGHNT, CDR2 YENEEA. The CDR3 sequence is CASSLGEGGLEQFF. In DNA, the CDR3 is TGTGCCAGCAGCTTAGGTGAAGGCGGGCTTGAGCAGTTCTTC.

CDR3 region: CASSHDSFETQYF. Written as DNA, the CDR3 is TGTGCCAGCAGCCACGACAGTTTCGAGACCCAGTACTTC. The V and J genes are TRBV11-2 and TRBJ2-5; tentative D call: TRBD1 (5 bases). Germline V gives CDR1 SGHAT, CDR2 FQNNGV. The CDR3 extends over 13 amino acids. Trimming removed 5 bases at V and 5 bases at J, with 12 bases between.

The gene calls are TRBV5-1 and TRBJ2-7; 11 nucleotides match TRBD1. The trim removed 5 bases at V and 4 bases at J, leaving 5 bases unmatched. The CDR3 is 14 amino acids. Looked up from germline, CDR1 is SGHRS and CDR2 is YFSETQ. The CDR3 DNA reads as TGCGCCAGCAGGGCGGGGACAGGGGGGTACGAGCAGTACTTC. Translated: CASRAGTGGYEQYF. The variable domain in full, with the rest retrieved from reference TRBV5-1 and TRBJ2-7, is KAGVTQTPRYLIKTRGQQVTLSCSPISGHRSVSWYQQTPGQGLQFLFEYFSETQRNKGNFPGRFSGRQFSNSRSEMNVSTLELGDSALYLCASRAGTGGYEQYFGPGTRLTVT.

V and J are TRBV27 and TRBJ2-6; 9 nucleotides line up with TRBD1. The CDR3 is 17 amino acids. V gave up 3 bases and J gave up 1 base; unmatched junction bases: 4. Germline V gene lookup returns CDR1 MNHEY and CDR2 SMNVEV (reference sequence). The CDR3: CASSFGTGMSGANVLTF. CDR3 DNA: TGTGCCAGCAGTTTCGGGACAGGGATGTCTGGGGCCAACGTCCTGACTTTC.

J is TRBJ2-2 and V is TRBV11-2, with D possibly TRBD2 on 5 matching bases. Germline-derived CDR1 and CDR2 are SGHAT and FQNNGV. The V gene lost 3 bases and the J gene lost 2 bases, with 13 bases spanning the gap. The CDR3 totals 16 residues. The CDR3 nucleotides read TGTGCCAGCAGCTTGTCGGGGTTCGCCAACACCGGGGAGCTGTTTTTT. Residues: CASSLSGFANTGELFF.

The J gene is TRBJ1-4, the V gene TRBV6-6; 8 nucleotides line up with TRBD1. The CDR3 extends over 13 amino acids. With V trimmed by 10 bases and J by 12 bases, 13 bases remained unmatched. Germline CDR1 MNHNY, CDR2 SVGAGI (reference sequence). Here the CDR3 DNA reads TGTGCCATAAGCGACAGGGGCTTATCAGAACTGTTTTTT. It codes for CAISDRGLSELFF.

V usage is TRBV7-2 and J usage is TRBJ1-1; D unclear. The CDR3 runs 13 residues. V lost 6 bases and J lost 4, with 12 bases in between. The germline V gene encodes CDR1 SGHTA and CDR2 FQGNSA. The chain's CDR3 is CASSGRGGTEAFF. The CDR3 DNA is TGTGCCAGCAGTGGACGGGGTGGCACTGAAGCTTTCTTT.

The chain carries TRBV3-1 (or the pseudogene TRBV3-2) and TRBJ2-1; TRBD2 aligns across 14 bases. The trim removed 4 bases at V and 6 bases at J, leaving 2 bases unmatched. Per germline, CDR1 LGHDT and CDR2 YNNKEL (reference sequence). The CDR3 has 15 residues. CDR3 coding DNA: TGTGCCAGCAGCCCTGGGACTAGCGGGAGCAATGAGCAGTTCTTC. This sequence encodes CASSPGTSGSNEQFF.

This clone has more than one count but fewer than ten. This chain joins TRBV4-1 and TRBJ1-4; 12 bases line up with TRBD1. CDR3 size: 18 residues. Looked up from germline, CDR1 is MGHRA and CDR2 is YSYEKL. Trimming removed 4 bases from V and 7 bases from J; junction bases left unmatched: 13. CDR3 sequence reads: CASSPPAGQGAGGEKLFF. The CDR3 coding sequence is TGCGCCAGCAGCCCGCCGGCGGGACAGGGGGCAGGAGGTGAAAAACTGTTTTTT.

V and J are TRBV7-9 and TRBJ2-7; tentatively, D is TRBD1 (5 bases). The germline gives CDR1 SEHNR, CDR2 FQNEAQ (reference sequence). V lost 3 bases, J lost 6 bases, and 12 bases lay in between. The CDR3 has 13 residues. The CDR3 DNA follows: TGTGCCAGCAGCTTGGTGGGCAGGGTCGAGCAGTACTTC. Protein sequence: CASSLVGRVEQYF.

V gene TRBV13 combines with J gene TRBJ1-3; 11 nucleotides agree with TRBD1. Germline trimming cut 5 bases from V and 0 bases from J; bases unmatched to any gene: 12. Germline V gene sequence: CDR1 PRHDT, CDR2 FYEKMQ (reference sequence). The CDR3 has 19 amino acids. CDR3 loop: CASSPWTGGLHSSGNTIYF. Here the CDR3 DNA reads TGTGCCAGCAGCCCCTGGACAGGGGGCCTACACAGCTCTGGAAACACCATATATTTT.